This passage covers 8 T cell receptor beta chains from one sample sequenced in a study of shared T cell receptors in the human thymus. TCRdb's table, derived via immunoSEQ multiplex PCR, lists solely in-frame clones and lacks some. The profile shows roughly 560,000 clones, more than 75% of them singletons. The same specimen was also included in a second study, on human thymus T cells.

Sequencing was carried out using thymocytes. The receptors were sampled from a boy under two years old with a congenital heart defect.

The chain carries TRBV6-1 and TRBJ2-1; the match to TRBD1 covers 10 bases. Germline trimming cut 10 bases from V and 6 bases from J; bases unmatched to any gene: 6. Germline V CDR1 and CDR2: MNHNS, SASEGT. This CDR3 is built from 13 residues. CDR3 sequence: CATRQGASNEQFF. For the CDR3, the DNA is TGTGCCACCAGACAGGGGGCGAGCAATGAGCAGTTCTTC.

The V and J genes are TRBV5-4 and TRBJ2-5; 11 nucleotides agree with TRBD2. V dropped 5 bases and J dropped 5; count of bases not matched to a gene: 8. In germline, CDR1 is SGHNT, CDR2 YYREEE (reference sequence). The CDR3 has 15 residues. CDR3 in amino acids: CASRGSSGRAETQYF. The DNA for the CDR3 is TGTGCCAGCAGGGGGAGTAGCGGGAGGGCGGAGACCCAGTACTTC.

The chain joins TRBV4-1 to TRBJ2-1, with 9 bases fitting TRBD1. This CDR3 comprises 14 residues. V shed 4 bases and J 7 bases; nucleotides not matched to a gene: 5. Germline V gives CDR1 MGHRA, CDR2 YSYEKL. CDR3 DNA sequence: TGCGCCAGCAGCCCCGGGACAGGGAGAAATGAGCAGTTCTTC. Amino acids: CASSPGTGRNEQFF.

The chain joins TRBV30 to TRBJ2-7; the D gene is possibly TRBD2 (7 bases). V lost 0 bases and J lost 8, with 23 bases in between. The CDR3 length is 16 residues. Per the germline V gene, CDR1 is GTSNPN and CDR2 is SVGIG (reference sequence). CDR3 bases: TGTGCCTGGAGTGTACGAGGGAGGGGGGCCCTTACGAAGCAGTACTTC. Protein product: CAWSVRGRGALTKQYF.

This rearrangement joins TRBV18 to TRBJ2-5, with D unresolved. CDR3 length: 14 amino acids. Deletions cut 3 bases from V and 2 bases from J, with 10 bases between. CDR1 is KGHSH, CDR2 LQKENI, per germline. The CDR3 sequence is CASSPHPGQETQYF. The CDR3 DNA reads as TGTGCCAGCTCACCCCACCCCGGGCAAGAGACCCAGTACTTC.

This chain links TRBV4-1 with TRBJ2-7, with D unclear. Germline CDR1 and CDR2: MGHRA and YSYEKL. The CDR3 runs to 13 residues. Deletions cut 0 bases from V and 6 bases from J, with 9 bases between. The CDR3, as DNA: TGCGCCAGCAGCCAAGAGCGGCCGGGCGAGCAGTACTTC. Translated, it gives CASSQERPGEQYF.

CDR3 DNA sequence: TGTGCCAGTAGTCCCGGCCTAGCGGGCTCTGGGGCCAACGTCCTGACTTTC. It translates to CASSPGLAGSGANVLTF. The chain has TRBV19 and TRBJ2-6, with 8 bases lining up with TRBD2. Germline V CDR1 and CDR2: LNHDA, SQIVND (reference sequence). With V trimmed by 5 bases and J by 0 bases, 6 bases remained unmatched. The CDR3 has 17 residues.

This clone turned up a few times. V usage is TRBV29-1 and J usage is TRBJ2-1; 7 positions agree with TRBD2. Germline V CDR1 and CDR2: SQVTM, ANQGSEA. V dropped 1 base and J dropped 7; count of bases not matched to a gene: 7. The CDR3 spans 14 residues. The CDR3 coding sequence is TGCAGCGTTGAAGCGGCGGGAGTGGGGAATGAGCAGTTCTTC. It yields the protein CSVEAAGVGNEQFF.